These 32 T cell receptor beta chains were sequenced from one sample in a study of CD8+ T cells in alopecia areata. Extracted RNA was reverse transcribed, and the resulting cDNA served as sequencing template. Profiled with immunoSEQ multiplex PCR; TCRdb holds only in-frame clones, not every one. This table holds about 110,000 clones, 45% to 60% found once. Material: NKG2D-low CD8+ T cells sorted from blood. Source of these receptors: a human donor with alopecia areata.

The chain joins TRBV9 to TRBJ2-1; 7 nucleotides align to TRBD1. The CDR3 loop spans 15 amino acids. Germline V gene sequence: CDR1 SGDLS, CDR2 YYNGEE. V dropped 3 bases and J dropped 2; count of bases not matched to a gene: 5. The CDR3 DNA sequence: TGTGCCAGCAGCGCATACGGGACAGCCTACAATGAGCAGTTCTTC. Protein product: CASSAYGTAYNEQFF.

J is TRBJ1-2 and V is TRBV29-1; 7 bases match TRBD1. Trimming removed 6 bases from V and 5 bases from J; junction bases left unmatched: 6. This CDR3 region has 12 residues. Germline CDR1 and CDR2: SQVTM and ANQGSEA. CDR3 region: CSVATGEYGYTF. The DNA for the CDR3 is TGCAGCGTCGCAACAGGGGAGTATGGCTACACCTTC.

The sample holds a few counts of this clone. The chain couples TRBV29-1 to TRBJ2-1, with 14 bases that match TRBD2. V shed 7 bases and J 9 bases; nucleotides not matched to a gene: 14. This CDR3 region has 16 residues. The germline V gene has CDR1 SQVTM and CDR2 ANQGSEA. CDR3 residues: CSGSPPTSGRAFEQFF. CDR3 sequence (DNA): TGCAGCGGTAGCCCCCCGACTAGCGGGAGGGCCTTTGAGCAGTTCTTC.

V and J are TRBV7-3 and TRBJ2-2; D is unclear. The germline V gene encodes CDR1 SGHTA and CDR2 FQGTGA. This CDR3 has 12 residues. Trimming shortened V by 11 bases and J by 6 bases, and 13 bases separated the two germline ends. DNA of the CDR3: TGTGCCGTAGGCAACAAGGCCGGGGAGCTGTTTTTT. Residues: CAVGNKAGELFF.

This clone was seen more than once but under ten times. This sequence joins TRBV5-1 and TRBJ2-2; D unclear. The germline V gene encodes CDR1 SGHRS and CDR2 YFSETQ. V was clipped by 2 bases and J by 5 bases, with 4 bases between them. The CDR3 spans 12 residues. The DNA for the CDR3 is TGCGCCAGCAGCTTCACAACCGGGGAGCTGTTTTTT. Translation: CASSFTTGELFF.

J is TRBJ2-1 and V is TRBV28; the D gene is possibly TRBD1 (6 bases). The germline V gene encodes CDR1 MDHEN and CDR2 SYDVKM. The CDR3 covers 15 residues. The V gene lost 2 bases and the J gene lost 4 bases, with 12 bases spanning the gap. CDR3 in amino acids: CASSLPPTGYNEQFF. The CDR3 coding sequence is TGTGCCAGCAGTTTACCCCCGACAGGTTACAATGAGCAGTTCTTC.

The chain employs TRBV18 and TRBJ2-1, with unresolved D. The CDR3 contains 15 residues. The V gene's germline CDR1 is KGHSH and CDR2 LQKENI. V was clipped by 2 bases and J by 9 bases, with 17 bases between them. The CDR3 spells CASSPTTGVRLEQFF. DNA of the CDR3: TGTGCCAGCTCACCAACCACTGGAGTGCGCCTTGAGCAGTTCTTC.

In its sample, this clone was seen once. This chain links TRBV10-3 with TRBJ2-7, with a possible D match to TRBD1 (5 bases). CDR1 is ENHRY and CDR2 is SYGVKD in the germline V gene. The V end lost 6 bases, the J end lost 7 bases, and 22 bases lay between the germline ends. The CDR3 covers 15 residues. DNA for the CDR3: TGTGCCATCAGCCCGGTTTTACAGGCCCGCCTGGAGCAGTACTTC. The encoded protein is CAISPVLQARLEQYF.

The rearrangement joins TRBV6-5 to TRBJ2-1; TRBD2 agrees at 10 bases. Germline V gene lookup returns CDR1 MNHEY and CDR2 SVGAGI. V lost 0 bases and J lost 10; bases outside the gene matches: 3. The CDR3 contains 14 residues. The CDR3: CASSYSRGLAEQFF. Written as DNA, the CDR3 is TGTGCCAGCAGTTACTCGCGGGGACTAGCGGAGCAGTTCTTC.

This clone appeared a few times. The rearrangement uses TRBV29-1 and TRBJ2-2, with a weak D call TRBD2 (6 bases). V dropped 7 bases and J dropped 2 bases, with 14 bases sitting between them. The CDR3 runs to 14 residues. Germline values: CDR1 SQVTM, CDR2 ANQGSEA. CDR3 coding DNA: TGCAGCGCCGAGGGTGGGACTAACACCGGGGAGCTGTTTTTT. As protein: CSAEGGTNTGELFF.

The chain has TRBV6-1 and TRBJ2-5, with D maybe TRBD2 (6 bases). Germline-derived CDR1 and CDR2 are MNHNS and SASEGT. This CDR3 contains 15 residues. V gave up 8 bases and J gave up 2 bases, with 18 bases separating them. CDR3 nucleotide sequence: TGTGCCAGCGGAGGGGTGGCAGGGTCACAAGAGACCCAGTACTTC. Translating it yields CASGGVAGSQETQYF.

The V call is TRBV10-3, the J call TRBJ2-1; TRBD2 aligns across 8 bases. V dropped 0 bases and J dropped 0; count of bases not matched to a gene: 7. The CDR3 is 18 residues long. In germline, CDR1 is ENHRY, CDR2 SYGVKD. The CDR3 region is CAISESASGPSSYNEQFF. The CDR3 DNA is TGTGCCATCAGTGAGTCCGCTAGCGGGCCTAGCTCCTACAATGAGCAGTTCTTC.

This clone was seen only a few times. The chain recombines TRBV7-4 with TRBJ2-2; D is ambiguous. Trimming shortened V by 6 bases and J by 6 bases, and 17 bases separated the two germline ends. The CDR3 contains 15 residues. Germline CDR1 SGHVT, CDR2 SQSDAQ. CDR3 DNA sequence: TGTGCCAGCAGTTTCTATGCATTCCAGGCCGGGGAGCTGTTTTTT. Protein: CASSFYAFQAGELFF.

This chain connects TRBV7-8 to TRBJ2-1; D is unclear. Germline V lookup: CDR1 SGHVS, CDR2 FQNEAQ. Trimming stripped 2 bases from V and 12 bases from J, with 11 bases between. This CDR3 has 12 amino acids. The CDR3: CASSLRGGGQFF. As DNA, the CDR3 is TGTGCCAGCAGCTTACGAGGCGGTGGGCAGTTCTTC.

This rearrangement joins TRBV5-1 to TRBJ2-5; D not certain. The CDR3 spans 15 residues. The V gene's germline CDR1 is SGHRS and CDR2 YFSETQ. V was clipped by 1 base and J by 5 bases, with 15 bases between them. This CDR3 reads CASSLFRVLVETQYF. DNA for the CDR3: TGCGCCAGCAGCTTGTTTCGGGTACTGGTGGAGACCCAGTACTTC.

The J gene is TRBJ2-5, the V gene TRBV27; D remains ambiguous. Per the germline V gene, CDR1 is MNHEY and CDR2 is SMNVEV (reference sequence). V lost 5 bases and J 1 base, leaving 14 bases between the germline ends. CDR3 length: 15 residues. For the CDR3, the DNA is TGTGCCAGCAGTCAAGGGCTATACTTCCAAGAGACCCAGTACTTC. It codes for CASSQGLYFQETQYF.

This clone was counted ten times or more. The V and J genes are TRBV21-1 and TRBJ1-2. TRBV21-1 constitutes a pseudogene. This CDR3 contains 12 residues. The CDR3 is CASSKWDYGYTF. The CDR3 coding sequence is TGTGCCAGCAGCAAATGGGACTATGGCTACACCTTC.

V usage is TRBV27 and J usage is TRBJ2-1; the D gene could be TRBD1 or TRBD2 (5 bases each). CDR3 length: 15 residues. V was trimmed by 7 bases and J by 0 bases, leaving 13 bases between them. Germline assignment: CDR1 MNHEY and CDR2 SMNVEV (reference sequence). The CDR3 DNA reads as TGTGCCAGCACCTCGGGACCCCTCTCCTACAATGAGCAGTTCTTC. Translation: CASTSGPLSYNEQFF.

CDR3 in amino acids: CATSSSRGGNEKLFF. The CDR3 DNA reads as TGTGCCACCAGCAGTAGCAGGGGTGGTAATGAAAAACTGTTTTTT. The genes are TRBV15 and TRBJ1-4; possibly TRBD1 for D (6 bases). The CDR3 length is 15 residues. Germline CDR1 is LNHNV and CDR2 is YYDKDF (reference sequence). Trimming shortened V by 3 bases and J by 4 bases, and 12 bases separated the two germline ends.

The gene calls are TRBV7-9 and TRBJ1-1, with D possibly matching TRBD1 (5 bases). The germline V and J ends were trimmed by 2 bases and 5 bases, with 12 bases remaining between them. The germline V gene has CDR1 SEHNR and CDR2 FQNEAQ (reference sequence). This CDR3 has 14 residues. The CDR3 coding sequence is TGTGCCAGCAGCTTAACTCAGGGTAGGACTGAAGCTTTCTTT. As protein: CASSLTQGRTEAFF.

The chain has TRBV4-1 and TRBJ2-1; perhaps D is TRBD1 or TRBD2 (5 bases each). This CDR3 has 15 amino acids. V lost 4 bases to trimming and J lost 0 bases, with 10 bases between them. Germline V CDR1 and CDR2: MGHRA, YSYEKL. The CDR3 sequence: CASSPSGGSYNEQFF. The CDR3 DNA is TGCGCCAGCAGCCCTAGTGGGGGCTCCTACAATGAGCAGTTCTTC.

The rearrangement links TRBV9 to TRBJ1-2; TRBD1 agrees at 7 bases. V lost 3 bases to trimming and J lost 2 bases; unmatched junction nucleotides: 7. Per germline, CDR1 SGDLS and CDR2 YYNGEE. The CDR3 has 15 amino acids. CDR3 coding DNA: TGTGCCAGCAGCGCCGAGGGGACAGAGAACTATGGCTACACCTTC. The encoded protein is CASSAEGTENYGYTF.

The rearrangement joins TRBV4-1 to TRBJ2-3; D is perhaps TRBD2 (6 bases). The germline V and J ends were trimmed by 1 base and 4 bases, with 15 bases remaining between them. CDR3 length: 16 amino acids. CDR1 is MGHRA and CDR2 is YSYEKL in the germline V gene. CDR3 region: CASSQGLRERPDTQYF. For the CDR3, the DNA is TGCGCCAGCAGCCAAGGGTTACGGGAGAGACCAGATACGCAGTATTTT.

The genes are TRBV15 and TRBJ2-3, with D tentatively TRBD1 (5 bases). This CDR3 region has 13 residues. Looked up from germline, CDR1 is LNHNV and CDR2 is YYDKDF (reference sequence). Trimming pared 5 bases from V and 6 bases from J, leaving 12 bases between. The CDR3: CATSEESGDTQYF. The DNA for the CDR3 is TGTGCCACCAGCGAAGAGTCAGGGGATACGCAGTATTTT.

This clone was counted a few times. This chain uses TRBV23-1 with TRBJ1-1; D not resolved. TRBV23-1 is annotated as an ORF whose role is uncertain. V was clipped by 3 bases and J by 0 bases, with 20 bases between them. This CDR3 has 18 amino acids. The CDR3 DNA sequence: TGCGCCAGCAGTCACCCTAGAACTTACCTTTCAATGAACACTGAAGCTTTCTTT. It yields the protein CASSHPRTYLSMNTEAFF.

The gene calls are TRBV5-1 and TRBJ2-3; D is ambiguous. From germline, CDR1 is SGHRS and CDR2 YFSETQ. Between the trimmed V and J ends, which lost 4 bases and 6 bases, there was a span of 12 bases. The CDR3 is 13 residues long. CDR3 DNA sequence: TGCGCCAGCAGCCCCTCTTTGGTCGATACGCAGTATTTT. This translates into CASSPSLVDTQYF.

The chain carries TRBV13 and TRBJ2-5; no firm D call. Germline lookup yields CDR1 PRHDT and CDR2 FYEKMQ (reference sequence). The CDR3 is 11 residues long. V was trimmed by 4 bases and J by 3 bases, leaving 3 bases between them. The CDR3 region is CASSSKETQYF. The CDR3, as DNA: TGTGCCAGCAGCTCGAAAGAGACCCAGTACTTC.

The chain couples TRBV29-1 to TRBJ1-2, with 8 bases matching TRBD1. With V trimmed by 4 bases and J by 3 bases, 7 bases remained unmatched. The CDR3 totals 14 residues. Germline V CDR1 and CDR2: SQVTM, ANQGSEA. CDR3 nucleotide sequence: TGCAGCGTTGTGGACAGGGATCGGGACTATGGCTACACCTTC. This translates into CSVVDRDRDYGYTF.

This clone has a single count. The chain uses TRBV13 and TRBJ2-7, with D hard to call. The CDR3 contains 12 residues. Per germline, CDR1 PRHDT and CDR2 FYEKMQ (reference sequence). The ends were cut back, 3 bases at V and 2 bases at J, with 5 bases in the middle. Written as DNA, the CDR3 is TGTGCCAGCAGCTTGGTGCCCTACGAGCAGTACTTC. Translation gives CASSLVPYEQYF.

The chain combines TRBV6-1 with TRBJ2-7, with a tentative D call TRBD1 (6 bases). V was trimmed by 3 bases and J by 5 bases, leaving 14 bases between them. Germline assignment: CDR1 MNHNS and CDR2 SASEGT. The CDR3 is 14 amino acids. CDR3 residues: CASSENRVDDEQYF. DNA for the CDR3: TGTGCCAGCAGTGAGAACAGGGTCGACGACGAGCAGTACTTC.

The genes are TRBV5-6 and TRBJ2-3; the D call may be TRBD1 or TRBD2 (5 bases each). Trimming left V 5 bases short and J 0 bases short, with 10 bases between. Germline CDR1 reads SGHDT; CDR2 reads YYEEEE. The CDR3 contains 14 residues. As DNA, the CDR3 is TGTGCCAGCAGGATCTGGGGGAGCACAGATACGCAGTATTTT. Its protein product is CASRIWGSTDTQYF.

The gene calls are TRBV9 and TRBJ1-2, with D possibly being TRBD1 (6 bases). V was trimmed by 5 bases and J by 4 bases, leaving 15 bases between them. Germline CDR1 is SGDLS and CDR2 is YYNGEE. The CDR3 length is 14 residues. The CDR3 DNA follows: TGTGCCAGCAGAGATACAGGGATCGGCTATGGCTACACCTTC. It specifies CASRDTGIGYGYTF.